This T cell receptor beta chain was sequenced in a study of cytomegalovirus exposure and HLA in healthy donors. Findings and caveats of the study: In a later analysis, TCR beta V- and J-gene trimming showed a link to a missense DCLRE1C variant. Across all donors, roughly uniform sequencing depth was an assumption of the presence/absence analyses. What a later analysis reportedly showed was that an Asian-associated ancestry cluster had fewer N-insertions than the approximately 700-donor mean.

CDR3 length: 15 amino acids. Germline V gene lookup returns CDR1 SGHVS and CDR2 FQNEAQ. Germline trimming cut 7 bases from V and 4 bases from J; bases unmatched to any gene: 12. Primers included in the PCR were 60 Vbeta and 13 Jbeta primers. Profiled with immunoSEQ multiplex PCR; TCRdb holds only in-frame clones, not every one. This table has roughly 250,000 clones, around 65% appearing once. Comment on this clone: The antigen is unknown.

Sequenced: PBMCs. The sequence derives from a female donor in good health and CMV-seronegative. This chain links TRBV7-8 with TRBJ1-1, with TRBD1 identical over 7 bases. Here the CDR3 DNA reads TGTGCCAGCACCGTAGCGACAGGGTTTGGCACTGAAGCTTTCTTT. Translated, it gives CASTVATGFGTEAFF.